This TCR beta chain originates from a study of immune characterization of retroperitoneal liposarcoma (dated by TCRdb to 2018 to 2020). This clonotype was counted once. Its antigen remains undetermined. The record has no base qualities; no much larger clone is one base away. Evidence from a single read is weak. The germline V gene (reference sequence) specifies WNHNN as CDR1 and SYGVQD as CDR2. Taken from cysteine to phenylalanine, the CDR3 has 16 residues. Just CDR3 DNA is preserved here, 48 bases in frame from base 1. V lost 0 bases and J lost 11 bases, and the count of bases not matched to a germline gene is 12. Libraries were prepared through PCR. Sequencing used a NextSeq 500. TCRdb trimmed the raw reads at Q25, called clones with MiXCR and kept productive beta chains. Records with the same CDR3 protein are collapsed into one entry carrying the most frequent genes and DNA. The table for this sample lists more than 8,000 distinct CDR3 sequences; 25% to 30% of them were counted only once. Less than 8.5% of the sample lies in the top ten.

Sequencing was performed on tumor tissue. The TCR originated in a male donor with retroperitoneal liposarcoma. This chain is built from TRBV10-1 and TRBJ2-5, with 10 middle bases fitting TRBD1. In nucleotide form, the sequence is TGCGCCAGCAGTGAGTCCAGGGGACAGGGGAGCAATGAGCAGTACTTC. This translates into CASSESRGQGSNEQYF.